Listed below are T cell receptor beta chains from one sample, sequenced in a study of CD8 T cells in ankylosing spondylitis. TCRdb re-called the 5' RACE reads through MiXCR, storing one row per CDR3 protein. The sample includes about 96,000 distinct CDR3 sequences, 27% of them seen just once. Sequencing was carried out using blood, either unsorted or a sorted T cell fraction (not recorded which). These receptors originate from a male donor with ankylosing spondylitis or in good health (not recorded which). The CDR3 runs from the conserved cysteine through the conserved F or W. A D gene is named only where the DNA matches it firmly. Where a row states a size, it is once, few, many or the class of an expanded clone; other rows omit it.

v_call	clone_size	j_call	d_call	cdr3_nt	cdr3_aa
TRBV6-1	.	TRBJ2-1	.	TGTGCCAGCAGCATAGGACGGAGAGGGGATGAGCAGTTCTTC	CASSIGRRGDEQFF
TRBV6-5	.	TRBJ1-2	.	TGTGCCAGCAGTTACTCATGGAGAGTTGGCTATGGCTACACCTTC	CASSYSWRVGYGYTF
TRBV20-1	.	TRBJ2-3	.	TGCAGTGCTAGTCTAGAGGGGATGACAGATACGCAGTATTTT	CSASLEGMTDTQYF
TRBV5-6	few	TRBJ2-3	TRBD1	TGTGCCAGCAGCTACGGGACAGGGGTCCGCACAGATACGCAGTATTTT	CASSYGTGVRTDTQYF
TRBV7-9	.	TRBJ1-3	.	TGTGCCAGCAGCTTAGTGGTGGTCTCTGGAAACACCATATATTTT	CASSLVVVSGNTIYF
TRBV20-1	.	TRBJ1-3	.	TGCAGTGCTAGTAGTGCTTCTGGAAACACCATATATTTT	CSASSASGNTIYF
TRBV11-2	many	TRBJ2-1	TRBD2	TGTGCCAGCAGCTCGTTAACTAGCGGGGGGGCATATGAGCAGTTCTTC	CASSSLTSGGAYEQFF
TRBV29-1	.	TRBJ2-1	.	TGCAGCGGTACCGAGGGGAGCTCCTACAATGAGCAGTTCTTC	CSGTEGSSYNEQFF
TRBV20-1	.	TRBJ2-3	TRBD2	TGCAGTGCTAGAAAGGAGCCGGCGGGAGGGTTTGCAGATACGCAGTATTTT	CSARKEPAGGFADTQYF
TRBV20-1	.	TRBJ2-5	TRBD2	TGCAGTGCTGGACTAGCGGGGGTCCAAGAGACCCAGTACTTC	CSAGLAGVQETQYF
TRBV15	few	TRBJ2-5	.	TGTGCCACCAGCCCGCCCGGGCAGGCAATTAGACAAGAGATCCAGTACTTC	CATSPPGQAIRQEIQYF
TRBV6-1	.	TRBJ2-5	.	TGTGCCAGCAGTGAAAATATCCGTTGGGGGCGAGAGACCCAGTACTTC	CASSENIRWGRETQYF
TRBV12-3/TRBV12-4	few	TRBJ2-5	.	TGTGCCAGCAGTTTAGTCAGACAAGAGACCCAGTACTTC	CASSLVRQETQYF
TRBV7-9	.	TRBJ2-3	.	TGTGCCAGCAGCTTAGCGGCGGATAGCACAGATACGCAGTATTTT	CASSLAADSTDTQYF
TRBV20-1	.	TRBJ2-2	TRBD2	TGCAGTGCTAGAGATTTCGGAGCGGGAGTGGTCGGGGAGCTGTTTTTT	CSARDFGAGVVGELFF
TRBV7-2	.	TRBJ1-1	.	TGTGCCAGCAGCCCTCTATTAACGGGAGGGAACACTGAAGCTTTCTTT	CASSPLLTGGNTEAFF
TRBV5-1	.	TRBJ2-3	TRBD2	TGCGCCAGCAGCCATCCGGGACTAGCGGGGGGAAGCACAGATACGCAGTATTTT	CASSHPGLAGGSTDTQYF
TRBV10-3	.	TRBJ2-1	TRBD2	TGTGCCATCAGTGAGTTTAGCGGGAGGGTGAACAATGAGCAGTTCTTC	CAISEFSGRVNNEQFF
TRBV5-1	once	TRBJ1-2	TRBD1	TGCGCCAGCAGCCGGATAGACAGGGAAAACTATGGCTACACCTTC	CASSRIDRENYGYTF
TRBV5-5	few	TRBJ1-5	.	TGTGCCAGCAGCCGGGACGGCCATCAGCCCCAGCATTTT	CASSRDGHQPQHF
TRBV30	.	TRBJ2-1	.	TGTGCCTGGACCCAAAACAATGAGCAGTTCTTC	CAWTQNNEQFF
TRBV5-1	many	TRBJ1-1	.	TGCGCCAGCAGCTTGAAAGGGATCGCTGAAGCTTTCTTT	CASSLKGIAEAFF
TRBV4-2	.	TRBJ1-2	.	TGTGCCAGCAGCCCGAGGGAGTTACTCCTTTATGGCTACACCTTC	CASSPRELLLYGYTF
TRBV5-1	.	TRBJ2-2	.	TGCGCCAGCATGGCCGGGGGGAACACCGGGGAGCTGTTTTTT	CASMAGGNTGELFF
TRBV7-9	few	TRBJ2-5	.	TGTGCCAGCAGCTTACTAGTTTCTGGGATTGGAAGGGAGACCCAGTACTTC	CASSLLVSGIGRETQYF
TRBV5-1	.	TRBJ2-1	.	TGCGCCAGCAGCTTGGCGGGAGACATCTCCTACAATGAGCAGTTCTTC	CASSLAGDISYNEQFF
TRBV28	.	TRBJ2-4	.	TGTGCCAGCAGTTCACGGAGAAAGGAGGACTTC	CASSSRRKEDF
TRBV7-2	few	TRBJ1-6	.	TGTGCCAGCAGCTTTTGGCCGCCGGGACAATCGTTGTCACCCCTCCACTTT	CASSFWPPGQSLSPLHF
TRBV7-9	.	TRBJ1-2	.	TGTGCCAGCAGCCCCAGGGGCTCTAACTATGGCTACACCTTC	CASSPRGSNYGYTF
TRBV7-8	few	TRBJ1-4	TRBD1	TGTGCCAGCAGCTTTCAGGGGGCGACTAATGAAAAACTGTTTTTT	CASSFQGATNEKLFF
TRBV12-3/TRBV12-4	.	TRBJ2-3	TRBD2	TGTGCCAGCAGACTCGGACTAGCGGGATTCACAGATACGCAGTATTTT	CASRLGLAGFTDTQYF
TRBV29-1	few	TRBJ2-1	.	TGCAGCGTTGATCGGCGAGCGGGCTCCTACAATGAGCAGTTCTTC	CSVDRRAGSYNEQFF
TRBV5-5	.	TRBJ1-2	.	TGTGCCAGCAGCCCGGCGATTCGGGAACTATATGGCTACACCTTC	CASSPAIRELYGYTF
TRBV7-9	few	TRBJ2-7	TRBD2	TGTGCCAGCAGCTTAGTAGCCGGGAGGACCTACGAGCAGTACTTC	CASSLVAGRTYEQYF
TRBV3-1	.	TRBJ2-3	.	TGTGCCAGCAGCCAAGATCTGGGGATAAGGGCAGATACGCAGTATTTT	CASSQDLGIRADTQYF
TRBV15	.	TRBJ2-7	.	TGTGCCACCAGCAGAGATCTGGGTCGACACGGGCAGGAGCAGTACTTC	CATSRDLGRHGQEQYF
TRBV6-4	few	TRBJ2-1	TRBD2	TGTGCCAGCAGTGCTGAGGGAGGGGCCTACAATGAGCAGTTCTTC	CASSAEGGAYNEQFF
TRBV5-1	few	TRBJ2-7	TRBD1	TGCGCCAGCAGCCCGGGACAGGGGTTAATATCCTACGAGCAGTACTTC	CASSPGQGLISYEQYF
TRBV5-6	few	TRBJ2-1	.	TGTGCCAGCAGCGAACACATGATGGGTGAGCAGTTCTTC	CASSEHMMGEQFF
TRBV5-5	medium-sized	TRBJ2-1	TRBD1	TGTGCCAGCAGCTACCGCGGACAGGGTAACAATGAGCAGTTCTTC	CASSYRGQGNNEQFF
TRBV5-1	.	TRBJ2-5	.	TGCGCCAGCAGGGGGAGGAGACAGGGCTTCGAGACCCAGTACTTC	CASRGRRQGFETQYF
TRBV20-1	.	TRBJ1-4	TRBD1	TGCAGTGCCAATGACAGGGGAGGGAATGAAAAACTGTTTTTT	CSANDRGGNEKLFF
TRBV2	few	TRBJ2-3	.	TGTGCCAGCAGTGCAAGACTAGGGAGCACAGATACGCAGTATTTT	CASSARLGSTDTQYF
TRBV24-1	many	TRBJ2-3	.	TGTGCCACCAGAGGAGGGACAGATACGCAGTATTTT	CATRGGTDTQYF
TRBV20-1	few	TRBJ1-2	.	TGCAGTGCCATATACGGGGGGCTCTATGGCTACACCTTC	CSAIYGGLYGYTF
TRBV7-7	.	TRBJ1-2	.	TGTGCCAGCAGCCCCCTTCGAGGGAGTGGCTACACCTTC	CASSPLRGSGYTF
TRBV12-3/TRBV12-4	.	TRBJ2-3	.	TGTGCCAGCAGTCGATCAGCTATTAGCACAGATACGCAGTATTTT	CASSRSAISTDTQYF
TRBV10-3	.	TRBJ1-1	.	TGTGCCATCAGACGGGATCTTGGTGCCTCCGAGGCTTTCTTT	CAIRRDLGASEAFF
TRBV5-4	few	TRBJ1-5	.	TGTGCCAGCAGCTTGGCATTCGTGCAGGGAAAGGGGCAGAATCAGCCCCAGCATTTT	CASSLAFVQGKGQNQPQHF
TRBV29-1	.	TRBJ1-2	.	TGCAGCGTTGAAGGCGGGGCCATGGGCTATGGCTACACCTTC	CSVEGGAMGYGYTF
TRBV12-3/TRBV12-4	.	TRBJ2-1	TRBD2	TGTGCCAGCAGTTTATCGCGCGGGAGCGATGAGCAGTTCTTC	CASSLSRGSDEQFF
TRBV20-1	.	TRBJ1-6	TRBD1	TGCAGTGCCGCCTATGGGGACAGCAATTCACCCCTCCACTTT	CSAAYGDSNSPLHF
TRBV29-1	few	TRBJ2-3	TRBD2	TGCAGCGTTGGGCTAGCGGGGGAGCGAGATACGCAGTATTTT	CSVGLAGERDTQYF
TRBV5-5	.	TRBJ1-2	.	TGTGCCAGCAGCTTGGAAGAGGGTGGCTACACCTTC	CASSLEEGGYTF